This T cell receptor beta chain was captured in a study of graft-versus-host responses after intestinal transplantation. Turning to the study itself: For about three years after anti-thymocyte globulin induction, all recipients took tacrolimus and steroids. Notes on the study in general: Early HvG declines after transplant were associated with peak circulating GvH clone levels. Analysis identified GvH clones in recipient marrow, with some appearing first in ileum or blood.

Only in-frame clones appear in the TCRdb table, and some are missing; sequencing was by immunoSEQ multiplex PCR. The table lists tens of thousands of clones, around 93% of them singletons. The CDR3 sequence is 11 residues long. V dropped 0 bases and J dropped 8 bases, with 2 bases sitting between them. CDR1 and CDR2 from the germline V gene are SGHTA and FQGNSA. A remark on this clone: Its antigen is undetermined.

Material: unstimulated CD4+ T cells sorted from spleen or lymph node cells, obtained before transplant. The chain is built from TRBV7-2 and TRBJ2-1; unclear D gene. This clonotype originated in a human donor who was the organ donor for an intestinal transplant. The CDR3 nucleotides read TGTGCCAGCAGCTTAGCCTATGAGCAGTTCTTC. Translated, it gives CASSLAYEQFF.